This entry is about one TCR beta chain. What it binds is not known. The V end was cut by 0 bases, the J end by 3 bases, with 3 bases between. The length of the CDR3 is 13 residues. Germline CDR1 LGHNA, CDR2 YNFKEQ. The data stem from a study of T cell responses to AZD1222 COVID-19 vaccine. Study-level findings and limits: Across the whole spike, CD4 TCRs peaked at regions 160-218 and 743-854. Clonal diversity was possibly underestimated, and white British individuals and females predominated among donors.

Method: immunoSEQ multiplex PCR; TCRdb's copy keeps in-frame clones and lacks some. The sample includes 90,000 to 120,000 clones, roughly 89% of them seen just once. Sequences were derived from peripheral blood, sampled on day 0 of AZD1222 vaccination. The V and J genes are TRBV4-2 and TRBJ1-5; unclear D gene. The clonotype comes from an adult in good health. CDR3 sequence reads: CASSQEVNQPQHF. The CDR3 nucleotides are TGTGCCAGCAGCCAAGAAGTCAATCAGCCCCAGCATTTT.